Listed here is a single T cell receptor (beta chain). The sample holds many counts of this clonotype. Its binding antigen is unknown. Per-base qualities were not stored, and no clone one base away is much larger. These data originate in a study of T-cell reconstitution after alpha-beta-depleted transplantation in children (dated by TCRdb to 2016 to 2017). About the investigation overall: T-cell immune reconstitution after TCRalphabeta/CD19-depleted allogeneic hematopoietic cell transplantation in children was quantitatively tracked in the study by means of TCR repertoire profiling. What the research found in general, with its limitations: Over the following months the frequencies of hyperexpanded clones went down, and after one year T-cell counts and TCRbeta diversity were mostly credited to newly produced T cells. In some patients, the high TCRbeta diversity seen at day 60 was put down to recipient T cells and intrathymic progenitors that had survived conditioning. About two months after transplant, the apparently early recovery of alphabetaT-cell counts reportedly depended on just several hundred clones that had expanded rapidly and came from non-depleted graft cells.

Reading the label with the study, this specimen's treatment or condition is: allogeneic hematopoietic cell transplantation with graft depleted of TCRalphabeta T cells and CD19 B cells. The transplant recipients were children given TCRalphabeta/CD19-depleted allogeneic hematopoietic cell grafts. Library construction relied on PCR. This sample was sequenced with an Illumina HiSeq 2500. TCR library preparation used molecular barcoding, with unique molecular identifiers applied to normalize quantification of the TCRbeta repertoire. The public reads were quality trimmed at Q25 with fastp and then assembled into clones with MiXCR by TCRdb, keeping productive beta chains. Rows are combined by CDR3 protein, so each entry shows the most common genes and DNA. In this sample the table shows 200,000 to 300,000 distinct CDR3 sequences, roughly a quarter of which occur a single time. Roughly 5% of the sample is in the top ten clones.

V is shortened by 7 bases, J by 0 bases, and the region joining them spans 7 bases. From a lookup of the germline V gene, CDR1 and CDR2 are MNHEY and SVGEGT. Measured from the cysteine to the phenylalanine, the CDR3 is 13 residues long. Only the CDR3 part of the read is kept: 39 bases, read in frame from the first base. This specimen was PBMCs, mostly from graft donor cells, taken 360 days after TCRalphabeta/CD19-depleted stem cell transplant. The V gene is TRBV6-2 or TRBV6-3 and the J gene is TRBJ1-5; a confident D gene designation cannot be given. The receptor's source is a female patient between 2 and 15 years old who had a stem cell transplant for congenital amegakaryocytic thrombocytopenia, so the T cells may come from the graft donor. At the DNA level, the sequence is TGTGCCAGCAATATAGATAGCAATCAGCCCCAGCATTTT. The translation is CASNIDSNQPQHF.